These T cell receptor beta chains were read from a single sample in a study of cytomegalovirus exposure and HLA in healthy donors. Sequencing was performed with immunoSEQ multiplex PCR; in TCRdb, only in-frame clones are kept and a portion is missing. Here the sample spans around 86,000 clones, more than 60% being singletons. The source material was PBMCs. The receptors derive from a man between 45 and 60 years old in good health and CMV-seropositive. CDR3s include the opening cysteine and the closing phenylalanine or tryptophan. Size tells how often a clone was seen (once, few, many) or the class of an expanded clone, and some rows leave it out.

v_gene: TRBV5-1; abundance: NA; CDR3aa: CASSSGRTGNEKLFF
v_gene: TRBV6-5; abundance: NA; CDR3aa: CASSYQDRDGYTF
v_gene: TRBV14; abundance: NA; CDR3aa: CASSQNLRGGYTF
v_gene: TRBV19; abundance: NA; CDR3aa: CASNPGTGAYGYTF
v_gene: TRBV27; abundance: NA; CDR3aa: CASNPIEGDTEAFF
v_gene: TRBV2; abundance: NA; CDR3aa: CASSLTGESGYTF
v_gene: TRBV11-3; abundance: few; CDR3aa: CASSYLLETQYF
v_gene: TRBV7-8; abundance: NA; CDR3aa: CASSLSEAYRAEKLFF
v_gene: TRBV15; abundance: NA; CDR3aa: CATGGRTDTQYF
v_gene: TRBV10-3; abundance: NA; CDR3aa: CAISGAGARGNQPQHF
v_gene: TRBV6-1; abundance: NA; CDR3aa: CASSPGQGAYEQYF
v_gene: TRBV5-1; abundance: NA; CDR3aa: CASSLGGAPRVGASNEQFF
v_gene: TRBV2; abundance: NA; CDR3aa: CASSEVGISLAAGNIQYF
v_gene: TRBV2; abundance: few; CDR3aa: CASRAGTSETNEQFF
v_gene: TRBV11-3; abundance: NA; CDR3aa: CASSFGPGANEQFF
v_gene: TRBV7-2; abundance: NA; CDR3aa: CASSPGTWDNEQFF
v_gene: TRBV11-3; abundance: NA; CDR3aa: CASSLATGYNEQFF
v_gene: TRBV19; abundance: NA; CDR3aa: CASSIVGGGMNTEAFF
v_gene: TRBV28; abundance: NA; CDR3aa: CASSLPAASTPLHF
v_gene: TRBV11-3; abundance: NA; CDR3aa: CASSLEESPQETQYF
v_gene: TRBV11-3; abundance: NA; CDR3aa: CASSPGDGKIPFYEQYF
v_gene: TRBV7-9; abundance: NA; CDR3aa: CSSSLGGNTEAFF
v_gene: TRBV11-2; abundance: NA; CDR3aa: CASSFRLAGGGIEQFF
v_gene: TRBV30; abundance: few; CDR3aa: CASSSSGNTEAFF
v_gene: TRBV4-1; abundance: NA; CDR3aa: CASSLYTDTQYF
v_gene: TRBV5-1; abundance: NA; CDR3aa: CASSLGGEVGQPQHF
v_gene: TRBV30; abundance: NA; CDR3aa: CACTGTGPYGYTF
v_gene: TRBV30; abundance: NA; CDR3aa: CALFRGFGTEAFF
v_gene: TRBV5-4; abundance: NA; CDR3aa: CASSSGPGLSYNEQFF
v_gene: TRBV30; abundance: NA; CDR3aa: CAWVSRPRTGDAFF
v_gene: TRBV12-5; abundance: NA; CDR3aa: CASGSLTGGSGEQYF
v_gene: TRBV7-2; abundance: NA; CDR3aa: CASSLTLAGGSDSQTQYF
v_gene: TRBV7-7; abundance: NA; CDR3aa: CASSLDRGYEQYF
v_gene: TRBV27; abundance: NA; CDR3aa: CAAASGQSYEQYF
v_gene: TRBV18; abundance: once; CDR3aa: CASSRSQDIYGYTF
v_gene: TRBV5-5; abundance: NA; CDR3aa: CASSLKGFQGYWNEQFF
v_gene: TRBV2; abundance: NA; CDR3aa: CASVPSAGTAEAFF
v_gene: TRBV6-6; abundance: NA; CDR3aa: CASSYSREDPEETQYF
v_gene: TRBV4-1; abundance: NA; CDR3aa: CASSRSGLAGGETQYF
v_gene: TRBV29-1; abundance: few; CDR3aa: CSVLTSGSRDTQYF
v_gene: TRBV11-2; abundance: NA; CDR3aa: CASSLGPVTDTQYF
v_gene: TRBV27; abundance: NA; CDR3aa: CASSPGLAGALYEQYF
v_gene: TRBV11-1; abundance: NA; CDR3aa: CASRGGGSVGANGLTF
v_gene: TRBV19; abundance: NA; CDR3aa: CASTSREGWSSYNEQFF
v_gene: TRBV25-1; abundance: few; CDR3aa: CASSQTGNFGYTF
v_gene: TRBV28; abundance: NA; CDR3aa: CASSLRGFTYEQYF
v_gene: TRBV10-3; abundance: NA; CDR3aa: CAISIGGRAFF
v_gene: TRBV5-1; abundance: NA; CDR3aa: CASSLAIGELFF
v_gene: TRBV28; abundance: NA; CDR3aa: CASSYTGSSTDTQYF
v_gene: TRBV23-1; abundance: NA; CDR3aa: CASSQADRELYQPQHF
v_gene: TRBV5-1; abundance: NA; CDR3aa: CASSGQGDTEAFF
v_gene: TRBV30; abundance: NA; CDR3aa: CAWSAGTGRNEKLFF
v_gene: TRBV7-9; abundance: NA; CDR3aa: CASRGQGNTEAFF
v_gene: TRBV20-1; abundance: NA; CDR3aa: CSVSTDTQYF
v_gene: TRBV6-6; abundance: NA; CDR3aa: CASRAQGWSEQYF
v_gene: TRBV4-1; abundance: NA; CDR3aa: CASSQIVRETQYF
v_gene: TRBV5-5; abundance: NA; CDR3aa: CASSLGGGTNTEAFF
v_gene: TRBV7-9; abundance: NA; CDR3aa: CSSSLEGRDTGELFF
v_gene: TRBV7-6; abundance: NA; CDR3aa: CASGPMDTYNEQFF
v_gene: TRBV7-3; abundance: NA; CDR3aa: CASSLQGGEQYF